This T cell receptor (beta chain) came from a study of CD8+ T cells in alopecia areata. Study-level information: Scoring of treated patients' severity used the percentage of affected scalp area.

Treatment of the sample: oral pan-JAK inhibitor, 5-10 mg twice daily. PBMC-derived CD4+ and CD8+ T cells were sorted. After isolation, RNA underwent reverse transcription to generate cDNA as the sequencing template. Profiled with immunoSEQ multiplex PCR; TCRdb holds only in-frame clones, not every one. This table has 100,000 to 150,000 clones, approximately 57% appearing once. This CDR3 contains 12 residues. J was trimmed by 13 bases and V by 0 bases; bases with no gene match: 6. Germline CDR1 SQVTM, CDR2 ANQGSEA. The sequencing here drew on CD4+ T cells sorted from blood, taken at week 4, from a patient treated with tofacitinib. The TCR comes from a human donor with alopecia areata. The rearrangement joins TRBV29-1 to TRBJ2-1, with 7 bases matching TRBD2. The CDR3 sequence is CSVEEGGRGQFF. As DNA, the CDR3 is TGCAGCGTTGAAGAGGGCGGGAGAGGACAGTTCTTC.